The clone carrying this T cell receptor (beta chain) is a singleton in its sample. Antigen: not known. Using immunoSEQ multiplex PCR, the repertoire was profiled, and TCRdb retains in-frame clones only, with some absent. The sample carries approximately 50,000 clones, approximately 87% recorded once. The data belong to a study of a mutant IDH1 vaccine in newly diagnosed glioma. Study details: It was radiotherapy, temozolomide, or both that patients received previously, with most receiving both.

The time point is: week 35, safety follow-up. The study gave 300 ug of mutant IDH1 20-mer peptide per vaccine dose, with topical imiquimod. Whole-study findings and limits: Pseudoprogression appears to have had no connection to changes in top peripheral T cell clonotypes.

Source: PBMCs, taken from a glioma patient whose treatment included an IDH1 peptide vaccine. This receptor was obtained from a man aged 40-49 years with glioma.

The CDR3 nucleotides are TGTGCCAGCACCAAGGGGACTAGCGCGGGCGGGGAGCTGTTTTTT. This codes for CASTKGTSAGGELFF. The chain is built from TRBV6-5 and TRBJ2-2, with 10 bases identical to TRBD2. With V trimmed by 7 bases and J by 7 bases, 9 bases remained unmatched. The germline CDR1 and CDR2 sequences are MNHEY and SVGAGI. The CDR3 sequence is 15 residues long.